Reported below is one T cell receptor beta chain. The data stem from a study of blood T cell repertoires in COVID-19. As for the study in general: Samples came from the United States, Italy and Spain, spanning acute and convalescent COVID-19. T cells, B-cell-depleted T cells, or PBMCs supplied cDNA or gDNA.

The CDR3 has 15 amino acids. Germline V gene data show CDR1 as MDHEN and CDR2 as SYDVKM. With V trimmed by 3 bases and J by 1 base, 5 bases remained unmatched. Per the original methods: Nucleated cell number was recorded as an estimate derived from reference gene primer amplification. Data came from immunoSEQ multiplex PCR; TCRdb stores just in-frame clones and leaves some out. V and J calls plus clone size are reproduced from that table; the DNA served to infer D and trimming. The sample includes about 220,000 clones, more than 75% of them seen just once. The sequencing sample was made of peripheral blood. This sequence was found in a middle-aged man who had recovered from COVID-19. The V call is TRBV28, the J call TRBJ1-1, with 7 bases aligning to TRBD1. The CDR3 here is CASSFPGQRNTEAFF. In DNA form, the CDR3 reads TGTGCCAGCAGTTTCCCGGGACAGAGGAACACTGAAGCTTTCTTT. Full variable domain (remainder filled in from reference TRBV28 and TRBJ1-1): DVKVTQSSRYLVKRTGEKVFLECVQDMDHENMFWYRQDPGLGLRLIYFSYDVKMKEKGDIPEGYSVSREKKERFSLILESASTNQTSMYLCASSFPGQRNTEAFFGQGTRLTVV.